The 11 T cell receptor beta chains reported below all come from one sample, sequenced in a study of PD-L1 blockade in urothelial cancer. The method was immunoSEQ multiplex PCR; TCRdb's version includes in-frame clones alone and lacks a portion of them. The sample includes some 41,000 clones, roughly four fifths of them seen just once. Noted time point: peripheral blood 6 weeks after treatment start. Sample: PBMCs, taken around atezolizumab (anti-PD-L1) treatment. Receptors originate from a man in his 60s with urothelial cancer.

The chain carries TRBV6-1 and TRBJ1-3; the D is unclear. The V and J ends lost 6 bases and 0 bases respectively, with 6 bases between them. The CDR3 totals 13 residues. CDR1 and CDR2 (germline): MNHNS, SASEGT. CDR3 DNA: TGTGCCAGCAGAGAGAGCTCTGGAAACACCATATATTTT. This sequence encodes CASRESSGNTIYF.

This chain joins TRBV11-2 and TRBJ1-1, with a tentative D call TRBD1 (5 bases). The CDR3 is 13 amino acids. The germline V and J ends were trimmed by 1 base and 3 bases, with 6 bases remaining between them. Germline CDR1 is SGHAT and CDR2 is FQNNGV. The CDR3 reads CASSLGRDTEAFF. The CDR3 DNA reads TGTGCCAGCAGCTTAGGCAGGGACACTGAAGCTTTCTTT.

The J gene is TRBJ1-2, the V gene TRBV28; 7 nucleotides agree with TRBD1. Germline V gene data show CDR1 as MDHEN and CDR2 as SYDVKM. The CDR3 is 15 residues long. The V gene end was trimmed by 1 base and the J gene end by 4 bases; junction bases not matched to a gene: 6. The CDR3 reads CASSLFRDSSYGYTF. The CDR3 DNA follows: TGTGCCAGCAGTTTATTCAGGGACAGTAGCTATGGCTACACCTTC.

The chain couples TRBV29-1 to TRBJ2-3; D not certain. Germline V gives CDR1 SQVTM, CDR2 ANQGSEA. This CDR3 is built from 13 residues. V was shortened by 7 bases and J by 2 bases, with 13 bases between the two germline ends. Here the CDR3 DNA reads TGCAGCGCCACTGACACGAACACAGATACGCAGTATTTT. Protein: CSATDTNTDTQYF.

This chain connects TRBV11-2 to TRBJ2-7; TRBD1 might be the D (6 bases). The V gene's germline CDR1 is SGHAT and CDR2 FQNNGV. The CDR3 has 14 residues. Trimming stripped 3 bases from V and 6 bases from J, with 15 bases between. The CDR3, as DNA: TGTGCCAGCAGCTTCGACAGGCCCCCCTCCGAGCAGTACTTC. Encoded protein: CASSFDRPPSEQYF.

This chain links TRBV10-3 with TRBJ1-4; possibly TRBD1 for D (5 bases). Trimming took 10 bases from V and 2 from J, leaving 17 bases between them. CDR3 length: 15 amino acids. CDR1 and CDR2 (germline): ENHRY, SYGVKD. The CDR3 reads CASSQGSTTNEKLFF. CDR3 bases: TGTGCCAGTTCCCAGGGTAGCACGACTAATGAAAAACTGTTTTTT.

This rearrangement joins TRBV19 to TRBJ1-1, with D maybe TRBD1 (5 bases). CDR1 and CDR2 from the germline V gene are LNHDA and SQIVND (reference sequence). Trimming cost V 8 bases and J 2 bases, with 12 bases left between them. The CDR3 extends over 13 amino acids. The CDR3 sequence: CASRGTANTEAFF. The CDR3 DNA follows: TGTGCCAGTCGGGGGACCGCTAACACTGAAGCTTTCTTT.

The chain employs TRBV18 and TRBJ2-5, with a weak D call TRBD1 (6 bases). CDR3 size: 13 residues. The V end lost 6 bases, the J end lost 5 bases, and 13 bases lay between the germline ends. Germline CDR1 KGHSH, CDR2 LQKENI. The CDR3 reads CASSGTRQETQYF. CDR3 sequence (DNA): TGTGCCAGCTCCGGGACAAGACAGGAGACCCAGTACTTC.

The genes are TRBV19 and TRBJ2-5; no clear D gene. Between the trimmed V and J ends, which lost 6 bases and 3 bases, there was a span of 11 bases. The CDR3 runs to 13 residues. CDR1 is LNHDA, CDR2 SQIVND, per germline (reference sequence). CDR3 amino acids: CASRPQLKETQYF. The CDR3 DNA reads TGTGCCAGTAGGCCCCAACTTAAAGAGACCCAGTACTTC.

The chain couples TRBV2 to TRBJ2-5, with no clear D. The CDR3 consists of 14 residues. Trimming removed 5 bases from V and 1 base from J, with 11 bases in between. Per the germline V gene, CDR1 is SNHLY and CDR2 is FYNNEI. CDR3 residues: CASSSSTTQETQYF. For the CDR3, the DNA is TGTGCCAGCAGTTCTAGTACCACCCAAGAGACCCAGTACTTC.

The V call is TRBV5-6, the J call TRBJ2-7, with 10 bases fitting TRBD1. V was clipped by 2 bases and J by 0 bases; unmatched bases: 11. Per the germline V gene, CDR1 is SGHDT and CDR2 is YYEEEE. The CDR3 covers 18 residues. For the CDR3, the DNA is TGTGCCAGCAGCTTACGCCCAAGACAGGGGGCGAGCTCCTACGAGCAGTACTTC. Translating gives CASSLRPRQGASSYEQYF.